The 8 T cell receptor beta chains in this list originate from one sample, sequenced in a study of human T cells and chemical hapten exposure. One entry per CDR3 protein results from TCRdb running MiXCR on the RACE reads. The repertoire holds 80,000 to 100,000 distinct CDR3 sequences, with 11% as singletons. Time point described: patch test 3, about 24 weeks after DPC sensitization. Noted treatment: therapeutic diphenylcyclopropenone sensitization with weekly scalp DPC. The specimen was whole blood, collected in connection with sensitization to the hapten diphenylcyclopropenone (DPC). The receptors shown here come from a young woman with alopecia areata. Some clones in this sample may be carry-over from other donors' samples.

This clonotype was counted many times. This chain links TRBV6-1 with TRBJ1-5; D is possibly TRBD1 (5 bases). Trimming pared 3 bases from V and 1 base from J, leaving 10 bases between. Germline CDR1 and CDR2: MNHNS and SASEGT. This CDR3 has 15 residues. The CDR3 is CASSDGTASNQPQHF. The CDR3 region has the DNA TGTGCCAGCAGTGACGGGACGGCGAGCAATCAGCCCCAGCATTTT.

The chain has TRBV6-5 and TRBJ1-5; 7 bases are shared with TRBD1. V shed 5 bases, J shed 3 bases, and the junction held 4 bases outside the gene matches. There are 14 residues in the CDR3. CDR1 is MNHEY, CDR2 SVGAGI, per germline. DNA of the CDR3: TGTGCCAGCAGTGGGACAGCCTACAATCAGCCCCAGCATTTT. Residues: CASSGTAYNQPQHF.

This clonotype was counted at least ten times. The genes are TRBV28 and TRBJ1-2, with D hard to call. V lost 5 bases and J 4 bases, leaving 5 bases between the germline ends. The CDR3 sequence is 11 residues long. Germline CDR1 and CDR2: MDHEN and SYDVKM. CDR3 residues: CASSNSYGYTF. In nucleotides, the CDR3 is TGTGCCAGCAGTAACAGCTATGGCTACACCTTC.

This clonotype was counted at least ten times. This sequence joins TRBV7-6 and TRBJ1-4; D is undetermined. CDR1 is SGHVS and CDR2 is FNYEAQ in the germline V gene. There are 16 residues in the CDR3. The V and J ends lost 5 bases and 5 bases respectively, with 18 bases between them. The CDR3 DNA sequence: TGTGCCAGCAGCCCCCTCGCGGGAGCTATAAATGAAAAACTGTTTTTT. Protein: CASSPLAGAINEKLFF.

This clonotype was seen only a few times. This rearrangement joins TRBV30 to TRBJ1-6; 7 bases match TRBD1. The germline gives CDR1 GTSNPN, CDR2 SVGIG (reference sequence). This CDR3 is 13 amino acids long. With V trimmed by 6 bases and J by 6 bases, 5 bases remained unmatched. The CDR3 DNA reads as TGTGCCTGTCAGGGGGTGGTTAATTCACCCCTCCACTTT. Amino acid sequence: CACQGVVNSPLHF.

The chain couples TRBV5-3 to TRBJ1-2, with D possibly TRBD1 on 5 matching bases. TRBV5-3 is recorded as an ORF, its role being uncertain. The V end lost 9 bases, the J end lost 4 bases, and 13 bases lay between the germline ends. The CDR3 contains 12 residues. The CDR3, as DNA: TGTGCCAACCGACAGACAAGCTATGGCTACACCTTC. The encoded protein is CANRQTSYGYTF.

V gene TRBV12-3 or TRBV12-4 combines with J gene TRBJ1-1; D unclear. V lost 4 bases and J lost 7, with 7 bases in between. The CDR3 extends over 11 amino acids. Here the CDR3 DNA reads TGTGCCAGCAGTTCCTGGCATGAAGCTTTCTTT. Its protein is CASSSWHEAFF.

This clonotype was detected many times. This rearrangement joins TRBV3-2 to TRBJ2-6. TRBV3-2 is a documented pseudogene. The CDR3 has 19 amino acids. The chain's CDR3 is CASSQPVHRTLSGANVLTF. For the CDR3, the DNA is TGTGCCAGCAGCCAACCGGTACACAGAACCCTCTCTGGGGCCAACGTCCTGACTTTC.